Described below is a single T cell receptor (beta chain) sequence and its context. The antigen is not known. The investigators split CD4+ cells into a CD45RA+ naive subset and a CD45RA-negative memory subset. The entry originates in a study of shared clonotypes between healthy human individuals. General study findings and limits: Around 4.7% was the fraction of naive CD4 clonotypes found shared across a few donors.

Sequencing was performed with immunoSEQ multiplex PCR; in TCRdb, only in-frame clones are kept and a portion is missing. Here the sample spans some 1.4 million clones, approximately 96% being singletons. The CDR3 covers 15 residues. Germline loops: CDR1 SGHDN, CDR2 FVKESK. V was trimmed by 0 bases and J by 7 bases, leaving 15 bases between them. Input material: naive CD4+ T cells sorted from blood. Sample subset: CD45RA+ positively selected. V gene TRBV14 combines with J gene TRBJ1-2; a weak D match, TRBD1 (5 bases). The TCR comes from a man aged 30 to 39 in good health. Written as DNA, the CDR3 is TGTGCCAGCAGCCAAGAAGGAGGGGTTCGGGGTGGCTACACCTTC. It encodes CASSQEGGVRGGYTF.